This T cell receptor beta chain originates from a study of CD8+ T cells in alopecia areata (dated by TCRdb to the late 2010s). Some background on the complete study: Treated patients were enrolled in an open-label pilot trial of oral tofacitinib at 5 to 10 mg twice daily for moderate-to-severe alopecia areata. Tofacitinib was administered for 6 to 18 months, and 6 months of follow-up off drug were then conducted to assess delayed response and recurrence. In both human patients and the C3H/HeJ mouse model, the study applied high-throughput TCRbeta sequencing to look at T cell clonal expansion in alopecia areata. Human TCRbeta sequencing covered scalp tissue and sorted CD4+ and CD8+ peripheral blood T cells from patchy and totalis/universalis alopecia areata patients and healthy controls. Biopsies were taken from tofacitinib-treated patients at baseline and at 4 and 24 weeks of treatment, and a later scalp biopsy was taken in several of the tofacitinib-treated patients. Scalp clonality was compared across normal scalp (n=4), patchy alopecia areata scalp (n=8), and alopecia totalis/universalis scalp (n=8). RNA came from the PAXgene miRNA kit for fixed scalp, the miRNeasy kit for PBMCs, and the RNeasy kit for mouse skin. Amplification of TCRbeta CDR3 regions was done by immunoSEQ multiplex PCR using 35 Vbeta forward primers and 13 Jbeta reverse primers.

Including cysteine and phenylalanine, the CDR3 has 14 amino acids. CDR3 DNA only is kept here, 42 bases in frame from base 1. The V and J ends are trimmed by 2 bases and 0 bases, leaving 7 bases between them. The germline V gene (reference sequence) supplies CDR1 GTSNPN and CDR2 SVGIG. Read against the paper, the sample's time point label means: baseline before oral tofacitinib. Lesional scalp punch biopsies and peripheral blood were obtained from alopecia areata patients. PBMCs were isolated by density centrifugation and stained for CD3, CD4 and CD8, and CD4+ and CD8+ T cells were sorted on a FACSAria. Library prep was done by the immunoSEQ multiplex PCR assay. To provide template for TCR sequencing, every sample had RNA extracted and reverse transcribed into cDNA. SuperScript III was used for first-strand cDNA synthesis, primed with a 2:1 mix of oligo-dT and random hexamers. A synthetic immune receptor repertoire was used to assess amplification bias, and residual bias was removed computationally. The study's processing was this. Raw reads were preprocessed for error removal, and CDR3 was defined according to IMGT conventions as running from the conserved cysteine to phenylalanine. Clonality was computed by normalizing Shannon entropy by log2 of the number of productive unique TCRs and subtracting the result from 1. Whether each scalp clone was CD4 or CD8 was inferred by checking scalp TCRbeta sequences against the CD4 and CD8 repertoires from sorted blood. TCRdb holds this immuneACCESS table with in-frame rearrangements only. Some clones are missing; in checked studies, unresolved V genes explain under half, and the rest has no known cause. V, J and clone size were drawn from that table, and D and trimming were deduced from the DNA. The sample table holds some 180,000 clones, of which 63% were seen once. The ten biggest clones cover 1.5% to 2% of the sample.

Findings and caveats that apply to the study as a whole: Lesional scalp, especially in alopecia totalis/universalis, showed higher clonality and more expanded CD8+ clones than normal scalp, suggesting antigenic drive. Shared TCR sequences between patients were less evident than in mice, which may be partly attributable to HLA diversity in the patient population. Scalp TCR repertoire analysis is complicated because resident alphabeta T cells in normal human skin are also sequenced, whereas mouse skin is dominated by gammadelta T cells.

Concerning this clone: Its specific antigen is unknown. No much larger clone is present one base from it, and per-base qualities are unavailable.

The TCR comes from a human donor with alopecia areata. This specimen was CD4+ T cells sorted from blood, taken at week 0. The sequence is built from TRBV30 and TRBJ2-2; no D segment can be confidently identified. The sequenced DNA is TGTGCCTGGAGTCAACAGCCGAACACCGGGGAGCTGTTTTTT. The translation is CAWSQQPNTGELFF.